What follows are 10 T cell receptor beta chains derived from one specimen sequenced in a study of graft-versus-host responses after intestinal transplantation. Using immunoSEQ multiplex PCR, the repertoire was profiled, and TCRdb retains in-frame clones only, with some absent. The sample contains approximately 100,000 clones, roughly 83% of which appear only once. The sample consisted of PBMCs, taken 255 days after intestinal transplant. Receptor source: a human patient who received an intestinal transplant, so some T cells may come from the graft donor.

CDR3 DNA: TGTGCCAGCTCAAGGGGGGCCAGCTCTAACTATGGCTACACCTTC. Amino acids: CASSRGASSNYGYTF. The V call is TRBV18, the J call TRBJ1-2, with TRBD1 as a possible D gene (6 bases). Trimming left V 5 bases short and J 0 bases short, with 13 bases between. The CDR3 length is 15 residues. Germline V CDR1 and CDR2: KGHSH, LQKENI.

This clone was found once. The rearrangement uses TRBV5-4 and TRBJ1-1; possible D gene TRBD1, 5 bases. With 3 bases removed from V and 1 base from J, the gap between germline ends came to 13 bases. The germline V gene encodes CDR1 SGHNT and CDR2 YYREEE (reference sequence). This CDR3 has 15 residues. CDR3 nucleotides: TGTGCCAGCAGCTCACCACAGGTAGGGAACACTGAAGCTTTCTTT. This sequence encodes CASSSPQVGNTEAFF. Variable domain in full (rest from reference TRBV5-4 and TRBJ1-1): ETGVTQSPTHLIKTRGQQVTLRCSSQSGHNTVSWYQQALGQGPQFIFQYYREEENGRGNFPPRFSGLQFPNYSSELNVNALELDDSALYLCASSSPQVGNTEAFFGQGTRLTVV.

There are a few counts of this clone. This rearrangement joins TRBV27 to TRBJ1-2, with D possibly being TRBD1 (6 bases). Trimming left V 6 bases short and J 8 bases short, with 19 bases between. Germline assignment: CDR1 MNHEY and CDR2 SMNVEV (reference sequence). The CDR3 has 14 amino acids. The CDR3 DNA reads TGTGCCAGCAGCCTCGGGGGGCCAATCTACGGCTACACCTTC. Its translation is CASSLGGPIYGYTF.

The rearrangement uses TRBV30 and TRBJ2-1; tentatively, D is TRBD2 (5 bases). Germline V lookup: CDR1 GTSNPN, CDR2 SVGIG (reference sequence). The V and J ends lost 3 bases and 5 bases respectively, with 20 bases between them. The CDR3 loop spans 16 amino acids. CDR3 nucleotides: TGTGCCTGGAGACCCCTAGCTGGGGTTCTGAACAATGAGCAGTTCTTC. This codes for CAWRPLAGVLNNEQFF.

The chain carries TRBV7-9 and TRBJ1-3, with D hard to call. Per the germline V gene, CDR1 is SEHNR and CDR2 is FQNEAQ (reference sequence). V was cut by 5 bases and J by 4 bases, with 9 bases left in between. The CDR3 spans 13 residues. Here the CDR3 DNA reads TGTGCCAGCAGCAGCGAGGGCGGAAACACCATATATTTT. Translating gives CASSSEGGNTIYF.

The CDR3 spells CASSSGGGSYEQYF. The CDR3 region has the DNA TGCGCCAGCAGCTCGGGCGGCGGGTCCTACGAGCAGTACTTC. The chain recombines TRBV5-1 with TRBJ2-7; TRBD2 might be the D (5 bases). The CDR3 consists of 14 residues. From germline, CDR1 is SGHRS and CDR2 YFSETQ. V lost 3 bases and J 1 base, leaving 11 bases between the germline ends.

The rearrangement joins TRBV6-5 to TRBJ2-2; D not resolved. CDR3 length equals 14 residues. V was trimmed by 5 bases and J by 6 bases, leaving 13 bases between them. Germline CDR1 reads MNHEY; CDR2 reads SVGAGI. As DNA, the CDR3 is TGTGCCAGCAGTCAACTACCCCTTCCCGGGGAGCTGTTTTTT. Its protein product is CASSQLPLPGELFF.

The CDR3 nucleotides read TGTGCCAGCAGAATAGGAGGGGGGGCCGGGGAGCTGTTTTTT. Its protein product is CASRIGGGAGELFF. The chain has TRBV6-5 and TRBJ2-2; possibly TRBD2 for D (7 bases). The CDR3 totals 14 residues. CDR1 MNHEY and CDR2 SVGAGI come from the germline V gene. V was clipped by 6 bases and J by 6 bases, with 14 bases between them.

This sequence joins TRBV6-1 and TRBJ2-2; 8 nucleotides agree with TRBD1. V gave up 9 bases and J gave up 6 bases; unmatched junction bases: 9. Germline assignment: CDR1 MNHNS and CDR2 SASEGT. The CDR3 extends over 14 amino acids. CDR3 region: CASWVTGGSGELFF. The CDR3 DNA reads TGTGCCAGTTGGGTTACAGGGGGGTCCGGGGAGCTGTTTTTT.

The chain couples TRBV5-4 to TRBJ1-2, with D unclear. Germline CDR1 is SGHNT and CDR2 is YYREEE (reference sequence). This CDR3 is built from 12 residues. CDR3 sequence: CASRWKNYGYTF. DNA for the CDR3: TGTGCGAGTAGGTGGAAGAACTATGGCTACACCTTC. Full variable domain (missing parts from reference TRBV5-4 and TRBJ1-2): ETGVTQSPTHLIKTRGQQVTLRCSSQSGHNTVSWYQQALGQGPQFIFQYYREEENGRGNFPPRFSGLQFPNYSSELNVNALELDDSALYLCASRWKNYGYTFGSGTRLTVV.